The entry below describes one T cell receptor beta chain. This CDR3 is 14 amino acids long. In germline, CDR1 is LGHDT, CDR2 YNNKEL (reference sequence). V lost 1 base, J lost 9 bases, and 2 bases stayed unmatched. This entry belongs to a study of blood T cell repertoires in COVID-19. At the level of the study: COVID-19 samples from acute and convalescent phases originated in the United States, Italy and Spain. From T cells, B-cell-depleted T cells, or PBMCs came the material, which was cDNA or gDNA.

Under the authors' procedure: Reference gene primer amplification yielded estimated nucleated cell counts. Clones were sequenced by immunoSEQ multiplex PCR, and TCRdb holds only the in-frame ones, with some missing. The V and J calls and the clone size are those of that table, but D and trimming were determined from the DNA. Among some 670,000 clones listed, 90% were seen once. This TCR was recovered from a young woman with acute or convalescent COVID-19. Sequencing input: peripheral blood. The gene calls are TRBV3-1 (or the pseudogene TRBV3-2) and TRBJ2-1, with 11 nucleotides matching TRBD2. The CDR3 sequence: CASSQGLAGTEQFF. CDR3 nucleotide sequence: TGTGCCAGCAGCCAAGGACTAGCGGGGACTGAGCAGTTCTTC.